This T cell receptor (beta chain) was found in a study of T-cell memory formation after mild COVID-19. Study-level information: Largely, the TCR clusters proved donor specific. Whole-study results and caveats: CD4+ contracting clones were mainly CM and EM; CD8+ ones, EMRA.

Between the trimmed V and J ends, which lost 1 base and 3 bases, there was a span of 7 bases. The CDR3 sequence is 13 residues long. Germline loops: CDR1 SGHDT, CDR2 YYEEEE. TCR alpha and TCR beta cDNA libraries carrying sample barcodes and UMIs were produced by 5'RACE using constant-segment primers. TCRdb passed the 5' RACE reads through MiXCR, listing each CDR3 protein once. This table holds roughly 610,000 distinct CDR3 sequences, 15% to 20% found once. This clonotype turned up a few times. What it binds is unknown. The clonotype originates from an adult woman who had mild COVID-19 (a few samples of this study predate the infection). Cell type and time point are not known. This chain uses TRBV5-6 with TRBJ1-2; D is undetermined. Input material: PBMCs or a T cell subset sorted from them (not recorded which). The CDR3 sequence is CASSLRQDYGYTF. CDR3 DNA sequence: TGTGCCAGCAGCTTGCGACAAGACTATGGCTACACCTTC.